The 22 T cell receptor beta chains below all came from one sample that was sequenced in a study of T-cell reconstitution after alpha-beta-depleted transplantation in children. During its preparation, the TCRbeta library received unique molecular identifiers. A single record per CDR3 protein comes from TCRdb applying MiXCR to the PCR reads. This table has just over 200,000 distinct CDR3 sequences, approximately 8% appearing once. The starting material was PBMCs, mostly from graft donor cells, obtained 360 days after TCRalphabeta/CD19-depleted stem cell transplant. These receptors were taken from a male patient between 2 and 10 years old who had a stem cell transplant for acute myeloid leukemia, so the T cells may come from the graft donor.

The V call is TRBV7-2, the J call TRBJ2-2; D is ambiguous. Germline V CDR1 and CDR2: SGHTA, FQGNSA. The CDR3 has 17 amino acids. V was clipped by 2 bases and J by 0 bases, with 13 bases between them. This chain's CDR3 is CASSLRLGPSNTGELFF. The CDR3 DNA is TGTGCCAGCAGCTTACGCCTCGGCCCTTCGAACACCGGGGAGCTGTTTTTT.

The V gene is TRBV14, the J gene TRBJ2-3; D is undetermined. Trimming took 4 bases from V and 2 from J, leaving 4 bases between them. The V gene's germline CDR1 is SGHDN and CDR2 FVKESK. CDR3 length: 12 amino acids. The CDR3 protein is CASSPNTDTQYF. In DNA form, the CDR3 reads TGTGCCAGCAGCCCAAACACAGATACGCAGTATTTT. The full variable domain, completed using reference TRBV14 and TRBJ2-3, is EAGVTQFPSHSVIEKGQTVTLRCDPISGHDNLYWYRRVMGKEIKFLLHFVKESKQDESGMPNNRFLAERTGGTYSTLKVQPAELEDSGVYFCASSPNTDTQYFGPGTRLTVL.

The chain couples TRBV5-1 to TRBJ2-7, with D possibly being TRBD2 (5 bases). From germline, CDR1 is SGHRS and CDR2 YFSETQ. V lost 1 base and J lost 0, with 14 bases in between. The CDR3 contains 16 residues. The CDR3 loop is CASSLSGSPLSYEQYF. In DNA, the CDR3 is TGCGCCAGCAGCTTGTCGGGGAGCCCTCTCTCCTACGAGCAGTACTTC.

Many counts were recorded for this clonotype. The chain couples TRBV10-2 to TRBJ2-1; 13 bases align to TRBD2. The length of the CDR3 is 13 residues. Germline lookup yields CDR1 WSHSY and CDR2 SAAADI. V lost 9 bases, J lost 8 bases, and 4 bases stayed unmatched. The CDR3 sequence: CASGLAGADEQFF. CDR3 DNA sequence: TGCGCCAGTGGACTAGCGGGGGCAGATGAGCAGTTCTTC.

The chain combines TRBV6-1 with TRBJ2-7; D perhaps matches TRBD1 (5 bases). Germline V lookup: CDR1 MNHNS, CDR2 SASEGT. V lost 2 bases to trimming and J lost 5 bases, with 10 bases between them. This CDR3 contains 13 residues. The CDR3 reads CASSEQGSDEQYF. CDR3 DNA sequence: TGTGCCAGCAGTGAACAGGGCTCGGACGAGCAGTACTTC.

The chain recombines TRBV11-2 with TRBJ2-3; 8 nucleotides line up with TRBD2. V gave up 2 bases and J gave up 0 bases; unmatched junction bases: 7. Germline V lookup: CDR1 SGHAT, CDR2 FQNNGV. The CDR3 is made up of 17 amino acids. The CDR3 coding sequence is TGTGCCAGCAGCTTACCTCCAGGACTAGCTAGCACAGATACGCAGTATTTT. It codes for CASSLPPGLASTDTQYF.

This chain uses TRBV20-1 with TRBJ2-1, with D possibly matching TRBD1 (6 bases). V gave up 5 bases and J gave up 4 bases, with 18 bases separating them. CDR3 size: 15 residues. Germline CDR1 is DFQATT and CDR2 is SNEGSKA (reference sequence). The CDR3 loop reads CSAGLLGGNYNEQFF. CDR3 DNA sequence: TGCAGTGCTGGATTACTAGGGGGAAATTACAATGAGCAGTTCTTC.

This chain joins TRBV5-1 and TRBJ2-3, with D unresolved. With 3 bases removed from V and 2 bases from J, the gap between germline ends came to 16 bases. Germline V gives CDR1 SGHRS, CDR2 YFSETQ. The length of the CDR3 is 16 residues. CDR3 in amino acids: CASSSRGHGPTDTQYF. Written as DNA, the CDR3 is TGCGCCAGCAGCTCCCGTGGCCACGGCCCCACAGATACGCAGTATTTT.

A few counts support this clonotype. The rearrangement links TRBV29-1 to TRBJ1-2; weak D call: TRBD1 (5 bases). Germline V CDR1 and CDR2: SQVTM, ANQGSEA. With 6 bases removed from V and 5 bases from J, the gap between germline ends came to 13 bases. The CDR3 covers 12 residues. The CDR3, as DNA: TGCAGCGTCGGGGACGGACGGTATGGCTACACCTTC. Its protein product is CSVGDGRYGYTF.

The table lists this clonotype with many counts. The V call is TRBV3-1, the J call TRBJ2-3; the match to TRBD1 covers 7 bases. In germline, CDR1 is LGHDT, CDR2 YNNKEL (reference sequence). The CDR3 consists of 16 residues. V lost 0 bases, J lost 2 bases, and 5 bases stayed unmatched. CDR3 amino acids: CASSQDRDRYTDTQYF. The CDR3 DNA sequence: TGTGCCAGCAGCCAAGACCGGGACAGATACACAGATACGCAGTATTTT.

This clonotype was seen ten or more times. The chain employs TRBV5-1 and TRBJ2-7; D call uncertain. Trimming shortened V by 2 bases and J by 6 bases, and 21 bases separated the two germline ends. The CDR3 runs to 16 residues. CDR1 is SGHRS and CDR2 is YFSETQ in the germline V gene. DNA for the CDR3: TGCGCCAGCAGCTTTATGGAACGGAAATATGACGCCGAGCAGTACTTC. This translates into CASSFMERKYDAEQYF.

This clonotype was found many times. The CDR3, as DNA: TGCAGCGTCGGACTAGCGGGAGGGAGCTCCTACAATGAGCAGTTCTTC. It yields the protein CSVGLAGGSSYNEQFF. The V gene is TRBV29-1, the J gene TRBJ2-1, with TRBD2 matching 15 bases. The CDR3 spans 16 residues. J gave up 0 bases and V 6 bases, and 3 bases lay outside the gene matches. Per germline, CDR1 SQVTM and CDR2 ANQGSEA.

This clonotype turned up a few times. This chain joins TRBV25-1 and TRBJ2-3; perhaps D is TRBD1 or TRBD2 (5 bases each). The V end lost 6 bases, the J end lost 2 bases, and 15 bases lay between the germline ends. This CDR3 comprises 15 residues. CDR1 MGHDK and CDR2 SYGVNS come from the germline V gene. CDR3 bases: TGTGCCAGCAGCCTAGTCGGGGACCCCACAGATACGCAGTATTTT. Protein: CASSLVGDPTDTQYF. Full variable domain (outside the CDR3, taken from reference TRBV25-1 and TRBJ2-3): EADIYQTPRYLVIGTGKKITLECSQTMGHDKMYWYQQDPGMELHLIHYSYGVNSTEKGDLSSESTVSRIRTEHFPLTLESARPSHTSQYLCASSLVGDPTDTQYFGPGTRLTVL.

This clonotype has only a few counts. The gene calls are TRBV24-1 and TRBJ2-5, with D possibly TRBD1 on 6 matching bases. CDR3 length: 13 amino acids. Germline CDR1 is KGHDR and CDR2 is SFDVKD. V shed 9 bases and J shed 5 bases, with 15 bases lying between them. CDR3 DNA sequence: TGTGCCACCTCGACAGGTAACTTGGAGACCCAGTACTTC. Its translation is CATSTGNLETQYF.

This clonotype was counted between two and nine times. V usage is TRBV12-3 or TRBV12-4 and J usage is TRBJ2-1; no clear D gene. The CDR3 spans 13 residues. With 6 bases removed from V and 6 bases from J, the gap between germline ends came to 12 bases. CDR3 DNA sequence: TGTGCCAGCAGGAGAGGATCTTCCAATGAGCAGTTCTTC. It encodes CASRRGSSNEQFF.

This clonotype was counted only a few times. The CDR3 nucleotides are TGTGCCATCAGTGAAAGGGGACAGGGGGCGGGCAATGAGCAGTTCTTC. Encoded protein: CAISERGQGAGNEQFF. The chain uses TRBV10-3 and TRBJ2-1; 12 nucleotides line up with TRBD1. V lost 3 bases to trimming and J lost 6 bases; unmatched junction nucleotides: 6. Germline-derived CDR1 and CDR2 are ENHRY and SYGVKD. The CDR3 covers 16 residues.

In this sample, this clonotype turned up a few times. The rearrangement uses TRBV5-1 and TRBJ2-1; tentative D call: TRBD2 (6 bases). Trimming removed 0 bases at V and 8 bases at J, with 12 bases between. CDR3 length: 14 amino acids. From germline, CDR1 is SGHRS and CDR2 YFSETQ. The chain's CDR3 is CASSLAGGVYEQFF. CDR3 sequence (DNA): TGCGCCAGCAGCTTGGCCGGAGGGGTCTATGAGCAGTTCTTC.

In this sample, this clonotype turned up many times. CDR3 region: CASSLGLNQPQHF. CDR3 bases: TGTGCCAGCAGCTTGGGGCTCAATCAGCCCCAGCATTTT. The chain is built from TRBV5-6 and TRBJ1-5, with D unclear. This CDR3 spans 13 amino acids. Trimming removed 0 bases at V and 3 bases at J, with 4 bases between. Germline V CDR1 and CDR2: SGHDT, YYEEEE.

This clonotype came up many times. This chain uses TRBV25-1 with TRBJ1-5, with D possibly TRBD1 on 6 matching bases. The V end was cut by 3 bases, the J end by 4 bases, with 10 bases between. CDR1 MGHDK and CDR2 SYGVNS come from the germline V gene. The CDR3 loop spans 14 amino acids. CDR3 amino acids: CASSEPGANQPQHF. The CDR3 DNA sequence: TGTGCCAGCAGTGAGCCGGGGGCTAATCAGCCCCAGCATTTT.

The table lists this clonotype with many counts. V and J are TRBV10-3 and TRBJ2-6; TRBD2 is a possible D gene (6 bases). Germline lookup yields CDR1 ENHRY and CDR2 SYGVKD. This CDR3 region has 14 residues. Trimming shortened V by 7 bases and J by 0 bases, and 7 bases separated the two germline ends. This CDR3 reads CAITSDSGANVLTF. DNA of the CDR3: TGTGCCATCACTAGCGACTCTGGGGCCAACGTCCTGACTTTC.

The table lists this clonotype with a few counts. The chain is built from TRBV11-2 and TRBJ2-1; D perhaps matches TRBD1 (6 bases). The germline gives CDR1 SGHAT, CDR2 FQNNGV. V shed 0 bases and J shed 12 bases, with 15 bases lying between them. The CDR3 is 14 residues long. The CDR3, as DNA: TGTGCCAGCAGCTTAGATCCTTGGGGCAGGGGGCAGTTCTTC. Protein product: CASSLDPWGRGQFF.

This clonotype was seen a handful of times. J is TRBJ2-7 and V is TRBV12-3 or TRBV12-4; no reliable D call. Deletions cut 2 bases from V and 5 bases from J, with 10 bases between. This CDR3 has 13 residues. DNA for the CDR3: TGTGCCAGCAGTTTAAAATGGGTGGACGAGCAGTACGTC. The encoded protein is CASSLKWVDEQYV.